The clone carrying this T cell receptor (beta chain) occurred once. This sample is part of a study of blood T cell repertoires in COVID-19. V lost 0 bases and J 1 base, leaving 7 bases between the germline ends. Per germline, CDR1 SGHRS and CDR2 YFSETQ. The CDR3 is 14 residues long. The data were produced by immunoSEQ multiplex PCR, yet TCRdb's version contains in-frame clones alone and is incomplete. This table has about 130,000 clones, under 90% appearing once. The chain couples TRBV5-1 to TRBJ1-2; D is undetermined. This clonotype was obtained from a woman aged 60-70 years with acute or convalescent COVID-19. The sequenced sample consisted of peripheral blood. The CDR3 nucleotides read TGCGCCAGCAGCTTGGAGTCGGTTAACTATGGCTACACCTTC. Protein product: CASSLESVNYGYTF.